This T cell receptor beta chain is from a study of response to subunit inactivated influenza vaccine. This clonotype was counted ten times or more. Its specificity is unknown. Points from the study as a whole: A suggestion made by the authors is that each seasonal influenza vaccination recruits few new T cells.

TCRdb fed the RT-PCR reads into MiXCR, producing one record per CDR3 protein. The sample records about 190,000 distinct CDR3 sequences, over 13% being singletons. Germline assignment: CDR1 DFQATT and CDR2 SNEGSKA (reference sequence). The CDR3 extends over 16 amino acids. The V segment lost 6 bases and the J segment 2 bases; nucleotides outside the gene matches: 16. The J gene is TRBJ2-7, the V gene TRBV20-1, with 7 bases aligning to TRBD1. This receptor was identified in a middle-aged man who received an inactivated influenza vaccine. Material: CD8+ T cells sorted from PBMCs, obtained 4 to 6 days after vaccination. The CDR3 reads CSADPLAGTVPYEQYF. DNA of the CDR3: TGCAGTGCCGACCCCTTGGCCGGGACAGTCCCCTACGAGCAGTACTTC.